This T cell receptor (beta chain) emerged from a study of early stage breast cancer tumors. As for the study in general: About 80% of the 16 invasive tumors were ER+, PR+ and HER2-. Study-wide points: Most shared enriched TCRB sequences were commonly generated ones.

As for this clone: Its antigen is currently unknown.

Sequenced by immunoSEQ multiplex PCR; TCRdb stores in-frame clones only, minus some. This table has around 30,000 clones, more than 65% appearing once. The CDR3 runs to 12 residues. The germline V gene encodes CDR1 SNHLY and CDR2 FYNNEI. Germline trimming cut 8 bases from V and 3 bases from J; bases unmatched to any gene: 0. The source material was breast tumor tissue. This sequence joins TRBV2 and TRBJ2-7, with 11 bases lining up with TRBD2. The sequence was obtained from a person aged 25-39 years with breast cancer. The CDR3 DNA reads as TGTGCCAGCGGACTAGCGGGCTACGAGCAGTACTTC. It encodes CASGLAGYEQYF.